Given below is one T cell receptor beta chain in context. Its target is not known. Sequencing used immunoSEQ multiplex PCR; TCRdb keeps in-frame clones, though not all of them. The sample records approximately 1,500,000 clones, nearly 99% being singletons. This specimen comes from a study of shared clonotypes between healthy human individuals. Study-level points and caveats: What limited the represented genetic and exposure-history diversity was the small number of donors.

V gave up 2 bases and J gave up 5 bases, with 16 bases separating them. Per the germline V gene, CDR1 is SGDLS and CDR2 is YYNGEE. This CDR3 spans 15 amino acids. J is TRBJ2-5 and V is TRBV9, with D tentatively TRBD1 (6 bases). The TCR comes from a man younger than 40 in good health. The sample taken for sequencing was naive CD4+ T cells sorted from blood. Subset in this sample: CD45RA+ positively selected. This CDR3 is CASSVTGQVGETQYF. In DNA, the CDR3 is TGTGCCAGCAGCGTTACGGGACAAGTAGGGGAGACCCAGTACTTC.